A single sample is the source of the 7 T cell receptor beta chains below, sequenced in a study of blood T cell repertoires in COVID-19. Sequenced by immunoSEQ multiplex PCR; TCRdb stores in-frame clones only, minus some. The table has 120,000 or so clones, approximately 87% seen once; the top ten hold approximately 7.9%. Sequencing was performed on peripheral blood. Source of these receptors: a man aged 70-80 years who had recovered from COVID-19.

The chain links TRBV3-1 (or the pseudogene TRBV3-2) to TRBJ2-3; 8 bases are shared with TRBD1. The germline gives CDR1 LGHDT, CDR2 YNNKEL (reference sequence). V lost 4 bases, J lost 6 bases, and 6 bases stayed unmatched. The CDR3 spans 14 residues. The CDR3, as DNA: TGTGCCAGCAGCCGGCAGGGGGCTGGGGATACGCAGTATTTT. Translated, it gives CASSRQGAGDTQYF.

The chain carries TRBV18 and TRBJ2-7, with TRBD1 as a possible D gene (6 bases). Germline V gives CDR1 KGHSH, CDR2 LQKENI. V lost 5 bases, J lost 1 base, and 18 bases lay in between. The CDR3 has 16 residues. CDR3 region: CASSKDRTALSYEQYF. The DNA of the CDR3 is TGTGCCAGCTCAAAAGATAGGACAGCGCTTTCCTACGAGCAGTACTTC.

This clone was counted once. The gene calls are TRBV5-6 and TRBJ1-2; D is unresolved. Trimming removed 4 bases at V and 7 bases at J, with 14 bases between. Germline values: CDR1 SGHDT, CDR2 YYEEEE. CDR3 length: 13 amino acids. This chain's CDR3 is CASSPLGAAGYTF. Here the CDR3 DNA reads TGTGCCAGCAGCCCGTTGGGCGCCGCTGGCTACACCTTC.

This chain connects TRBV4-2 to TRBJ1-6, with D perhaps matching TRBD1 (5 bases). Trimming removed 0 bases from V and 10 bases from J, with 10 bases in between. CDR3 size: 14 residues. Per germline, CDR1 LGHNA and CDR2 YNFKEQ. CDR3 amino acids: CASSQDGRGSPLHF. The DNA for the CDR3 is TGTGCCAGCAGCCAAGATGGAAGGGGCTCACCCCTCCACTTT.

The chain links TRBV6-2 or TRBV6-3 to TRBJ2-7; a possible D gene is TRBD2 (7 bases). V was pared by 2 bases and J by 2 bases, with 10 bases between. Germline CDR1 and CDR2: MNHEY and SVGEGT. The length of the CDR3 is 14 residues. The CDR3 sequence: CASSYGGGPYEQYF. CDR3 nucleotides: TGTGCCAGCAGTTACGGGGGGGGCCCCTACGAGCAGTACTTC.

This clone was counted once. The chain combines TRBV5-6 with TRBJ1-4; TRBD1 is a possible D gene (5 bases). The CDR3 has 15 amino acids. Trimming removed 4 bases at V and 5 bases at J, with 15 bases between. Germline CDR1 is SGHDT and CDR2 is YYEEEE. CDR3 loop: CASSAYDRGNEKLFF. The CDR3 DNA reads TGTGCCAGCAGCGCCTATGACAGAGGAAATGAAAAACTGTTTTTT. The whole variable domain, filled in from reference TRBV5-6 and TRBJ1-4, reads DAGVTQSPTHLIKTRGQQVTLRCSPKSGHDTVSWYQQALGQGPQFIFQYYEEEERQRGNFPDRFSGHQFPNYSSELNVNALLLGDSALYLCASSAYDRGNEKLFFGSGTQLSVL.

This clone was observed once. DNA for the CDR3: TGTGCCAGCCGCCTTCGAGCTCCCGGGGAGCTGTTTTTT. The encoded protein is CASRLRAPGELFF. The chain links TRBV6-6 to TRBJ2-2; unclear D gene. In germline, CDR1 is MNHNY, CDR2 SVGAGI (reference sequence). This CDR3 is 13 amino acids long. V was trimmed by 8 bases and J by 6 bases, leaving 13 bases between them.